These 32 T cell receptor beta chains originate from one sample sequenced in a study of tissue T cells after allogeneic stem cell transplantation. Sequencing was performed with immunoSEQ multiplex PCR; in TCRdb, only in-frame clones are kept and a portion is missing. The sample shows about 17,000 clones, roughly 70% of them seen only once. The sample consisted of spleen. Source of these receptors: a female BALB/c mouse in good health. Strain haplotype (MHC): H2-d.

Remarks on this clone: Gene and germline names: mouse. The read ends 1 residue shy of where the CDR3 ends; the end is completed using the germline J gene. J is TRBJ2-3 and V is TRBV31, with 9 nucleotides matching TRBD2. The CDR3 length is 15 residues. V was pared by 2 bases and J by 1 base, with 4 bases of the junction left unmatched. The germline V gene has CDR1 GKSSPN and CDR2 SITVG. Here the CDR3 reads CAWSYWGDGAETLYF. CDR3 bases read: TGTGCCTGGAGTTACTGGGGGGATGGTGCAGAAACGCTGTAT.

This clone occurred a few times. Mouse germline and gene names are used. The CDR3 extends 1 residue past the end of the read, so its final part is completed from the germline J gene. The chain employs TRBV1 and TRBJ1-1, with TRBD1 matching over 8 bases. The CDR3 covers 15 residues. The V gene's germline CDR1 is NSQYPW and CDR2 LRSPGD (reference sequence). The J segment lost 1 base and the V segment lost 3 bases, leaving 4 bases of the junction unmatched. The CDR3 bases that were read are TGCACCTGCAGTGCCGGGACAGGAAGAAACACAGAAGTCTTC. Its protein is CTCSAGTGRNTEVF. In full, the CDR3 is CTCSAGTGRNTEVFF.

To note about this clone: Gene names and germline refer to mouse. The read gets to within 1 residue of the CDR3 end, and the germline J gene fills in the rest. The chain links TRBV13-2 to TRBJ1-2; tentatively, D is TRBD1 (5 bases). CDR1 is NNHNN and CDR2 is SYGAGS in the germline V gene (reference sequence). CDR3 length: 15 residues. The V and J ends lost 0 bases and 4 bases respectively, with 13 bases between them. CDR3 DNA, as far as it was read: TGTGCCAGCGGTGATGCACCAGGGACGGCCTCCGACTACACC. It codes for CASGDAPGTASDYT. The whole CDR3 is CASGDAPGTASDYTF.

This clone was recorded only once. Mouse germline and gene names are used. The observed sequence ends 1 residue before the CDR3 terminus, with the missing tail filled in from the germline J gene. The chain uses TRBV13-1 and TRBJ2-7; 11 positions match TRBD2. The CDR3 extends over 14 amino acids. Per germline, CDR1 NSHNY and CDR2 SYGAGN. V lost 3 bases, J lost 7 bases, and 6 bases stayed unmatched. The CDR3 DNA, read in part, is TGTGCCAGCAGTGGGGACTGGGGGTTGGAGGAACAGTAC. Its protein product is CASSGDWGLEEQY. The whole CDR3 sequence is CASSGDWGLEEQYF.

Concerning this clone itself: Here the gene names and germline are mouse. The read gets to within 1 residue of the CDR3 end, and the germline J gene fills in the rest. V is TRBV5 and J is TRBJ1-1; D is perhaps TRBD1 (6 bases). CDR3 length: 15 amino acids. Germline CDR1 is LGHNA and CDR2 is YNLKQL (reference sequence). V was cut by 3 bases and J by 1 base, with 12 bases left in between. The CDR3 sequence: CASSHLRDKNTEVFF. The sequenced part of the CDR3 DNA is TGTGCCAGCAGCCACCTCCGGGACAAAAACACAGAAGTCTTC.

As regards this clone: Gene names denote mouse genes. The missing CDR3 end, 1 residue past where the read stops, is filled in from the germline J gene. Other DNA sequences within the sample encode an identical CDR3. The rearrangement uses TRBV13-2 and TRBJ1-1, with D tentatively TRBD1 (6 bases). V was shortened by 2 bases and J by 4 bases, with 9 bases between the two germline ends. Germline CDR1 reads NNHNN; CDR2 reads SYGAGS (reference sequence). This CDR3 spans 13 amino acids. The part of the CDR3 DNA that was read is TGTGCCAGCGGTGACAGGGGTGGCACAGAAGTCTTC. Translation: CASGDRGGTEVF. The entire CDR3 protein reads CASGDRGGTEVFF.

This clone was counted only a few times. Mouse names are used for the genes. The read terminates 1 residue ahead of where the CDR3 ends, so the germline J gene completes it. The chain is built from TRBV19 and TRBJ2-7; 11 bases agree with TRBD2. CDR1 is FNHDT, CDR2 SITEND, per germline (reference sequence). Losses at the gene ends were 4 bases for V and 4 bases for J; bases not matched to a gene: 4. The CDR3 contains 14 residues. CDR3 in amino acids: CASSPGLGEYEQYF. The CDR3 DNA, read in part, is TGTGCCAGCAGTCCGGGACTGGGGGAATATGAACAGTAC.

This clone was seen a single time. The gene symbols are mouse symbols. Read coverage stops 1 residue before the CDR3 terminus; the germline J gene supplies the remainder. The chain is built from TRBV2 and TRBJ1-3; possible D gene TRBD1, 5 bases. Trimming removed 4 bases from V and 0 bases from J, with 10 bases in between. The CDR3 spans 15 residues. CDR1 is LGHNA and CDR2 is YSYQKL in the germline V gene. This chain's CDR3 is CASSPGQISGNTLYF. CDR3 DNA, as far as it was read: TGTGCCAGCAGCCCCGGACAAATTTCTGGAAATACGCTCTAT.

As concerns this clone: The genes are named according to mouse. Coverage ceases 1 residue before the CDR3 finishes, and the germline J gene fills in the end. The chain is built from TRBV24 and TRBJ2-1; D ambiguous. The germline gives CDR1 KGHTA, CDR2 FRNEEI. The CDR3 length is 15 residues. V lost 4 bases to trimming and J lost 0 bases, with 10 bases between them. The DNA read from the CDR3 is TGTGCCAGCAGTCCTCTGCGGTGTAACTATGCTGAGCAGTTC. Translation gives CASSPLRCNYAEQF. The entire CDR3 sequence reads CASSPLRCNYAEQFF.

A remark on this clone: The gene names here belong to mouse. The CDR3 goes on 1 residue after the read ends, and that part is filled in from the germline J gene. The chain employs TRBV13-2 and TRBJ1-4, with TRBD1 matching 7 bases. CDR3 length: 15 residues. The germline V gene encodes CDR1 NNHNN and CDR2 SYGAGS (reference sequence). Trimming cost V 1 base and J 3 bases; bases outside gene matches: 3. The CDR3 loop reads CASGDQGGPNERLFF. CDR3 DNA, as far as it was read: TGTGCCAGCGGTGATCAGGGGGGCCCCAACGAAAGATTATTT.

This clone came up a few times. Gene names refer to mouse genes. From the germline J gene comes the end of the CDR3, since the read stops 1 residue before it. The chain couples TRBV13-3 to TRBJ1-4; tentative D call: TRBD1 (6 bases). The length of the CDR3 is 13 residues. Trimming removed 3 bases at V and 5 bases at J, with 8 bases between. Germline V gene lookup returns CDR1 NNHDY and CDR2 SYVADS. The sequenced CDR3 bases are TGTGCCAGCAGTGTAGACAGGAACGAAAGATTATTT. It encodes CASSVDRNERLF. The CDR3 reads in full as CASSVDRNERLFF.

In this sample, this clone turned up once. Gene labels here are mouse ones. The missing CDR3 end, 1 residue past where the read stops, is filled in from the germline J gene. The chain joins TRBV5 to TRBJ1-4; the match to TRBD1 covers 7 bases. The ends lost 3 bases at V and 1 base at J; junction bases unmatched: 5. Germline loops: CDR1 LGHNA, CDR2 YNLKQL (reference sequence). The CDR3 has 16 amino acids. CDR3 residues: CASSHAGQNSNERLFF. The part of the CDR3 DNA that was read is TGTGCCAGCAGCCACGCGGGACAGAATTCCAACGAAAGATTATTT.

Comments on this clone: Gene names follow the mouse nomenclature. The DNA read from the CDR3 is TGTGCCAGCAGCCGGGACTTTGCAGAAACGCTGTAT. Amino acids: CASSRDFAETLY. In full, the CDR3 is CASSRDFAETLYF. V gene TRBV4 combines with J gene TRBJ2-3, with TRBD2 as a possible D gene (6 bases). The CDR3 end is not reached by the read, which stops 1 residue before it; the germline J gene fills it in. Trimming pared 5 bases from V and 2 bases from J, leaving 8 bases between. CDR3 length: 13 residues. CDR1 is LGHDT, CDR2 YNNKQL, per germline (reference sequence).

Details on this clone: Gene names refer to mouse genes. The CDR3 is cut off 1 residue early in the read; its end comes from the germline J gene. The J gene is TRBJ2-5, the V gene TRBV13-3; D may be TRBD1 (5 bases). CDR3 length: 13 residues. Germline CDR1 is NNHDY and CDR2 is SYVADS. V was cut by 1 base and J by 6 bases, with 9 bases left in between. CDR3 bases read: TGTGCCAGCAGTGATCAGGGAGGGGACACCCAGTAC. Protein: CASSDQGGDTQY. The CDR3, in full, reads CASSDQGGDTQYF. Using reference TRBV13-3 and TRBJ2-5 for the parts outside the CDR3, the full variable domain is EAAVTQSPRSKVAVTGGKVTLSCHQTNNHDYMYWYRQDTGHGLRLIHYSYVADSTEKGDIPDGYKASRPSQENFSLILELASLSQTAVYFCASSDQGGDTQYFGPGTRLLVL.

Concerning this clone itself: Any gene name here is a mouse gene name. Coverage ceases 1 residue before the CDR3 finishes, and the germline J gene fills in the end. The V gene is TRBV16, the J gene TRBJ1-4; D perhaps matches TRBD1 (6 bases). Germline V CDR1 and CDR2: SGHSA, FRNQAP. CDR3 length: 15 residues. Between the trimmed V and J ends, which lost 2 bases and 3 bases, there was a span of 10 bases. The sequenced CDR3 bases are TGTGCAAGCAGCTTACGGGACAAAACCAACGAAAGATTATTT. This translates into CASSLRDKTNERLF. The full-length CDR3 reads as CASSLRDKTNERLFF.

Concerning this clone itself: Germline and genes: mouse. The sequence runs out 1 residue before the end of the CDR3; the remainder is reconstructed from the germline J gene. The V and J genes are TRBV2 and TRBJ1-3; 7 bases line up with TRBD1. V gave up 4 bases and J gave up 0 bases; unmatched junction bases: 6. From germline, CDR1 is LGHNA and CDR2 YSYQKL. The CDR3 is made up of 16 amino acids. The covered CDR3 bases are TGTGCCAGCAGCCGTCAACAGGGGACTTCTGGAAATACGCTCTAT. This gives the protein CASSRQQGTSGNTLY. In full, the CDR3 reads CASSRQQGTSGNTLYF.

A word on this clone: Mouse gene names and germline throughout. The sequence runs out 1 residue before the end of the CDR3; the remainder is reconstructed from the germline J gene. The gene calls are TRBV13-1 and TRBJ2-4; TRBD2 matches 10 bases. The CDR3 spans 16 residues. CDR1 and CDR2 from the germline V gene are NSHNY and SYGAGN. V gave up 0 bases and J gave up 1 base; unmatched junction bases: 2. The sequenced CDR3 bases are TGTGCCAGCAGTGATGAGCTGGGGGGGCGTCAAAACACCTTGTAC. It translates to CASSDELGGRQNTLY. The full CDR3 protein reads CASSDELGGRQNTLYF.

Worth noting for this clone: Mouse gene names and germline throughout. The read terminates 1 residue before the CDR3 end, so the remaining end is supplied by the germline J gene. The chain is built from TRBV13-2 and TRBJ1-3; 9 bases match TRBD1. Trimming removed 3 bases from V and 4 bases from J; junction bases left unmatched: 5. Germline V gene sequence: CDR1 NNHNN, CDR2 SYGAGS (reference sequence). The CDR3 loop spans 15 amino acids. The CDR3 loop reads CASGARQGVGNTLYF. The sequenced CDR3 bases are TGTGCCAGCGGTGCCAGACAGGGGGTAGGAAATACGCTCTAT.

The table lists this clone with a few counts. The gene symbols are mouse symbols. The read finishes 1 residue shy of the CDR3 end, and the germline J gene is used to complete it. The V gene is TRBV14, the J gene TRBJ2-7; 7 nucleotides line up with TRBD2. J was trimmed by 6 bases and V by 2 bases; bases with no gene match: 2. In germline, CDR1 is SGHDT, CDR2 FRDEAV. The CDR3 runs to 12 residues. The CDR3 bases that were read are TGTGCCAGCAGTTTGGGGGGGAGTGAACAGTAC. It specifies CASSLGGSEQY. The full CDR3 protein is CASSLGGSEQYF.

Comment on this clone: Gene names and germline refer to mouse. The read ends 1 residue shy of where the CDR3 ends; the end is completed using the germline J gene. The chain employs TRBV20 and TRBJ2-5; D is possibly TRBD2 (5 bases). V lost 3 bases and J 0 bases, leaving 7 bases between the germline ends. Germline-derived CDR1 and CDR2 are GFQATS and STVNSAI. This CDR3 is built from 13 residues. CDR3 protein: CGARLANQDTQYF. The CDR3 bases that were read are TGTGGTGCTAGACTGGCTAACCAAGACACCCAGTAC.

With respect to this clone: The gene names here belong to mouse. The read terminates 1 residue ahead of where the CDR3 ends, so the germline J gene completes it. The V call is TRBV16, the J call TRBJ1-1; D is perhaps TRBD1 (5 bases). The germline V gene encodes CDR1 SGHSA and CDR2 FRNQAP. Deletions cut 0 bases from V and 4 bases from J, with 9 bases between. The CDR3 has 14 residues. The CDR3 DNA, read in part, is TGTGCAAGCAGCTTAGAAGGGGAGGGCACAGAAGTCTTC. Its protein product is CASSLEGEGTEVF. The entire CDR3 protein reads CASSLEGEGTEVFF.

Regarding this clone: Here the gene names and germline are mouse. The CDR3 end is not reached by the read, which stops 1 residue before it; the germline J gene fills it in. The rearrangement uses TRBV13-2 and TRBJ2-5; 7 bases are a match to TRBD1. Trimming took 0 bases from V and 1 from J; bases not matched to a gene: 2. The CDR3 totals 15 residues. Germline-derived CDR1 and CDR2 are NNHNN and SYGAGS (reference sequence). The covered CDR3 bases are TGTGCCAGCGGTGATGTCGACAGGGACCAAGACACCCAGTAC. It specifies CASGDVDRDQDTQY. The full CDR3 sequence reads CASGDVDRDQDTQYF.

As regards this clone: Gene names follow the mouse nomenclature. The CDR3 end is not reached by the read, which stops 1 residue before it; the germline J gene fills it in. The rearrangement joins TRBV13-2 to TRBJ1-4; D is unclear. V lost 4 bases to trimming and J lost 7 bases, with 14 bases between them. CDR3 size: 14 residues. Germline CDR1 and CDR2: NNHNN and SYGAGS (reference sequence). The CDR3 is CASGRQTRGERLFF. The CDR3 DNA, read in part, is TGTGCCAGCGGTCGCCAGACCCGTGGCGAAAGATTATTT.

On this clone itself: The gene names here belong to mouse. With the read ending 1 residue before the CDR3 end, the germline J gene is used to fill in that end. The chain uses TRBV20 and TRBJ2-1; possible D gene TRBD1, 7 bases. Germline V lookup: CDR1 GFQATS, CDR2 STVNSAI. The CDR3 runs 13 residues. V lost 0 bases, J lost 5 bases, and 8 bases lay in between. CDR3 bases read: TGTGGTGCTAGGGACAGGGGGGATGCTGAGCAGTTC. It translates to CGARDRGDAEQF. Given in full, the CDR3 is CGARDRGDAEQFF.

For this clone: All gene names here are mouse names. The CDR3 goes on 1 residue after the read ends, and that part is filled in from the germline J gene. The genes are TRBV29 and TRBJ2-5, with 9 bases identical to TRBD2. This CDR3 contains 13 residues. After removal of 6 bases from V and 5 bases from J, the junction contained 3 bases not matched to a gene. The germline V gene encodes CDR1 MSHET and CDR2 SYDVDS. Partial CDR3 DNA: TGTGCTAGCAGCCGGGACTGGGCAGACACCCAGTAC. Translation gives CASSRDWADTQY. Given in full, the CDR3 is CASSRDWADTQYF.

In this sample, this clone turned up once. The gene symbols are mouse symbols. The read comes to an end 1 residue before the CDR3 does, leaving the germline J gene to fill in the end. The chain recombines TRBV13-2 with TRBJ2-7; TRBD2 matches 8 bases. Germline CDR1 is NNHNN and CDR2 is SYGAGS (reference sequence). The J segment lost 4 bases and the V segment lost 0 bases, leaving 3 bases of the junction unmatched. This CDR3 is 14 amino acids long. The chain's CDR3 is CASGDALGGYEQYF. The sequenced CDR3 bases are TGTGCCAGCGGTGATGCCCTGGGGGGTTATGAACAGTAC.

Worth noting for this clone: Gene names refer to mouse genes. The CDR3 goes on 1 residue after the read ends, and that part is filled in from the germline J gene. The gene calls are TRBV5 and TRBJ2-4; TRBD2 matches at 8 bases. The CDR3 extends over 14 amino acids. Germline CDR1 is LGHNA and CDR2 is YNLKQL (reference sequence). V gave up 3 bases and J gave up 10 bases; unmatched junction bases: 9. Partial CDR3 DNA: TGTGCCAGCAGCCACCGCTGGGGGGAGTCCGCCTTGTAC. Translation gives CASSHRWGESALY. The whole CDR3 sequence reads CASSHRWGESALYF.

This clone is a singleton in its sample. The germline and genes are mouse ones. The read gets to within 1 residue of the CDR3 end, and the germline J gene fills in the rest. Other DNA sequences in the sample encode the same CDR3. The genes are TRBV13-2 and TRBJ1-1, with 9 bases fitting TRBD1. After removal of 3 bases from V and 1 base from J, the junction contained 1 base not matched to a gene. The germline gives CDR1 NNHNN, CDR2 SYGAGS (reference sequence). The CDR3 contains 14 residues. CDR3 DNA, as far as it was read: TGTGCCAGCGGTGCGGGACAGGGGAACACAGAAGTCTTC. It is translated as CASGAGQGNTEVF. The full-length CDR3 reads as CASGAGQGNTEVFF.

About this clone itself: Genes here carry mouse names. The CDR3 end falls 1 residue outside the read, so it is completed with the germline J gene. The J gene is TRBJ1-4, the V gene TRBV1; D is uncertain. The CDR3 runs 14 residues. The V gene's germline CDR1 is NSQYPW and CDR2 LRSPGD (reference sequence). V lost 3 bases and J 0 bases, leaving 5 bases between the germline ends. CDR3 DNA, as far as it was read: TGCACCTGCAGTGCGACCGTTTCCAACGAAAGATTATTT. It codes for CTCSATVSNERLF. The whole CDR3 region reads CTCSATVSNERLFF.

Notes on this clone: Gene and germline names: mouse. The read ends 1 residue shy of where the CDR3 ends; the end is completed using the germline J gene. The chain uses TRBV13-3 and TRBJ2-1, with D possibly called TRBD1 or TRBD2 (5 bases each). V lost 3 bases to trimming and J lost 0 bases, with 16 bases between them. Per the germline V gene, CDR1 is NNHDY and CDR2 is SYVADS. This CDR3 comprises 17 residues. CDR3 sequence: CASSGGRDGNNYAEQFF. The CDR3 bases that were read are TGTGCCAGCAGTGGGGGCCGGGACGGAAATAACTATGCTGAGCAGTTC.

In regard to this clone: All gene names here are mouse names. Read sequence stops 1 residue before the CDR3 end, and the germline J gene provides the missing end. The rearrangement joins TRBV20 to TRBJ1-3, with D possibly being TRBD1 (6 bases). The CDR3 is made up of 15 amino acids. V dropped 1 base and J dropped 0 bases, with 10 bases sitting between them. Germline lookup yields CDR1 GFQATS and CDR2 STVNSAI. The CDR3 protein is CGARAGAPSGNTLYF. The CDR3 bases that were read are TGTGGTGCTAGGGCAGGGGCCCCTTCTGGAAATACGCTCTAT.

About this clone itself: Gene names follow the mouse nomenclature. The CDR3 end lies 1 residue beyond the end of the read and is filled in from the germline J gene. The chain links TRBV13-2 to TRBJ1-2, with a possible D match to TRBD1 (5 bases). The CDR3 is 14 residues long. V dropped 3 bases and J dropped 0 bases, with 9 bases sitting between them. CDR1 NNHNN and CDR2 SYGAGS come from the germline V gene (reference sequence). The CDR3 spells CASGGGRSNSDYTF. The CDR3 bases that were read are TGTGCCAGCGGTGGGGGACGGTCAAACTCCGACTACACC.